This TCR beta chain comes out of a study of blood T cells in healthy people across ages. Through a sample-barcoded 5' primer and a J-beta primer mix, a second PCR was run for roughly 6 to 12 cycles. A 12-random-nucleotide template-switch adaptor tagged each cDNA molecule. Using its own MiXCR run on the 5' RACE reads, TCRdb lists one record per CDR3 protein. The table has some 1.5 million distinct CDR3 sequences, 28% seen once. Comments on this clonotype: Its specificity is unknown. One end of the junction varies from germline; a read error may be responsible.

CDR3 length equals 14 residues. The germline gives CDR1 DFQATT, CDR2 SNEGSKA (reference sequence). Study findings and constraints: Roughly linearly, TCR beta diversity per million T cells fell as age increased.

This chain links TRBV20-1 with TRBJ1-5; tentative D call: TRBD1 (5 bases). Material: blood. The sequence was collected from a woman aged 25 to 45 in good health. The CDR3 DNA is TGCAGCGCTAGAGAGGAGGGGAACGCACAGCCCCAGCATTTT. This sequence encodes CSAREEGNAQPQHF.